The 19 T cell receptor beta chains in this list originate from one sample, sequenced in a study of CD8 T cells in Susac syndrome. Random hexamers served to reverse transcribe roughly 0.5 to 1 ug RNA. TCRdb re-called the immunoSEQ multiplex PCR reads with MiXCR, one entry per CDR3 protein. The sample consists of about 140,000 distinct CDR3 sequences, approximately 95% of them appearing once. The source material was CD8+ T cells from PBMCs. The receptors originated from a human donor with Susac syndrome.

The chain combines TRBV29-1 with TRBJ2-7, with 9 bases matching TRBD1. This CDR3 is 12 amino acids long. The J segment lost 2 bases and the V segment lost 7 bases, leaving 3 bases of the junction unmatched. Germline loops: CDR1 SQVTM, CDR2 ANQGSEA. As DNA, the CDR3 is TGCAGCGGATGGGACAGGGCCTACGAGCAGTACTTC. It specifies CSGWDRAYEQYF.

The chain carries TRBV5-6 and TRBJ2-1; D is unresolved. Germline CDR1 SGHDT, CDR2 YYEEEE. Trimming cost V 6 bases and J 0 bases, with 7 bases left between them. This CDR3 is built from 13 residues. CDR3 residues: CASIMSSYNEQFF. The CDR3 nucleotides read TGTGCCAGCATTATGAGCTCCTACAATGAGCAGTTCTTC.

The rearrangement links TRBV3-1 to TRBJ2-3; no reliable D call. V was shortened by 1 base and J by 0 bases, with 11 bases between the two germline ends. The CDR3 has 16 amino acids. Germline V gene data show CDR1 as LGHDT and CDR2 as YNNKEL (reference sequence). The CDR3 loop reads CASSQGGRLSTDTQYF. The CDR3 DNA follows: TGTGCCAGCAGCCAAGGAGGCAGACTGAGCACAGATACGCAGTATTTT.

The genes are TRBV30 and TRBJ1-1, with 8 bases matching TRBD1. The CDR3 length is 15 residues. The J segment lost 1 base and the V segment lost 2 bases, leaving 6 bases of the junction unmatched. Germline lookup yields CDR1 GTSNPN and CDR2 SVGIG (reference sequence). CDR3 nucleotides: TGTGCCTGGAGTCTACCCGGGACAGGGAACACTGAAGCTTTCTTT. Translating gives CAWSLPGTGNTEAFF. Together with reference TRBV30 and TRBJ1-1, the CDR3 gives the full variable domain: SQTIHQWPATLVQPVGSPLSLECTVEGTSNPNLYWYRQAAGRGLQLLFYSVGIGQISSEVPQNLSASRPQDRQFILSSKKLLLSDSGFYLCAWSLPGTGNTEAFFGQGTRLTVV.

The chain carries TRBV3-1 and TRBJ2-2, with D tentatively TRBD1 (6 bases). Between the trimmed V and J ends, which lost 1 base and 7 bases, there was a span of 13 bases. The CDR3 runs to 15 residues. Germline V gene lookup returns CDR1 LGHDT and CDR2 YNNKEL (reference sequence). The CDR3 region has the DNA TGTGCCAGCAGCCAAGTTGTGGGGGCAGACGGGGAGCTGTTTTTT. As protein: CASSQVVGADGELFF.

V is TRBV5-6 and J is TRBJ2-1, with 7 bases fitting TRBD2. The V and J ends lost 1 base and 7 bases, in that order; junction bases with no gene match: 2. Germline CDR1 SGHDT, CDR2 YYEEEE. CDR3 length equals 13 residues. CDR3 coding DNA: TGTGCCAGCAGCTTGTATAGCGGGAATGAGCAGTTCTTC. It specifies CASSLYSGNEQFF.

The chain carries TRBV3-1 and TRBJ1-3; 7 nucleotides agree with TRBD1. V lost 4 bases to trimming and J lost 4 bases; unmatched junction nucleotides: 4. From germline, CDR1 is LGHDT and CDR2 YNNKEL (reference sequence). The CDR3 is made up of 14 amino acids. This CDR3 reads CASSPDRWGNTIYF. CDR3 sequence (DNA): TGTGCCAGCAGCCCGGACAGGTGGGGAAACACCATATATTTT.

The chain recombines TRBV15 with TRBJ2-5; 9 nucleotides align to TRBD2. In germline, CDR1 is LNHNV, CDR2 YYDKDF (reference sequence). J was trimmed by 9 bases and V by 0 bases; bases with no gene match: 11. This CDR3 has 16 amino acids. CDR3 in DNA: TGTGCCACCAGCAGAGATGTGGCTAGCGGGAATTTGGCCCAGTACTTC. This encodes CATSRDVASGNLAQYF.

The chain uses TRBV12-3 or TRBV12-4 and TRBJ2-5, with D perhaps matching TRBD1 (7 bases). Trimming left V 7 bases short and J 4 bases short, with 19 bases between. The CDR3 runs 15 residues. CDR3 in DNA: TGTGCCAGCACTCAAGGAGGGGGCCGGGGAGAGACCCAGTACTTC. The encoded protein is CASTQGGGRGETQYF.

The genes are TRBV18 and TRBJ2-3, with TRBD1 matching 8 bases. The CDR3 consists of 17 residues. After removal of 7 bases from V and 0 bases from J, the junction contained 12 bases not matched to a gene. Germline V gene data show CDR1 as KGHSH and CDR2 as LQKENI. This chain's CDR3 is CASYPPGGSQSTDTQYF. CDR3 in DNA: TGTGCCAGCTATCCGCCAGGGGGCTCACAAAGCACAGATACGCAGTATTTT.

The V gene is TRBV7-9, the J gene TRBJ2-7; D gene unclear. CDR3 size: 13 residues. V was shortened by 7 bases and J by 5 bases, with 15 bases between the two germline ends. Germline-derived CDR1 and CDR2 are SEHNR and FQNEAQ (reference sequence). The CDR3 DNA is TGTGCCAGCACCGCCGCACCTAACCACGAGCAGTACTTC. It codes for CASTAAPNHEQYF.

This clonotype showed up just once. This rearrangement joins TRBV20-1 to TRBJ2-4; D remains unclear. In germline, CDR1 is DFQATT, CDR2 SNEGSKA (reference sequence). CDR3 length: 15 amino acids. V was clipped by 0 bases and J by 0 bases, with 9 bases between them. CDR3 in DNA: TGCAGTGCTAGAGATCCGAGCGTAGCCAAAAACATTCAGTACTTC. Protein product: CSARDPSVAKNIQYF.

The chain recombines TRBV27 with TRBJ2-7, with TRBD2 identical over 10 bases. Germline V gives CDR1 MNHEY, CDR2 SMNVEV (reference sequence). The CDR3 contains 13 residues. J was trimmed by 3 bases and V by 5 bases; bases with no gene match: 1. The CDR3 is CASSSGRVYEQYF. DNA of the CDR3: TGTGCCAGCAGTAGCGGGAGGGTCTACGAGCAGTACTTC.

J is TRBJ1-2 and V is TRBV15; D remains unclear. Trimming removed 3 bases from V and 4 bases from J, with 15 bases in between. This CDR3 is built from 15 residues. Germline loops: CDR1 LNHNV, CDR2 YYDKDF (reference sequence). Written as DNA, the CDR3 is TGTGCCACCAGCAGCAGAAGTCTAGGAATCTATGGCTACACCTTC. The encoded protein is CATSSRSLGIYGYTF.

In DNA, the CDR3 is TGTGCCAGTAGTATAGATGACAGGGAAGAAAAACTGTTTTTT. As protein: CASSIDDREEKLFF. The chain couples TRBV19 to TRBJ1-4; 7 bases are shared with TRBD1. CDR1 and CDR2 (germline): LNHDA, SQIVND (reference sequence). The length of the CDR3 is 14 residues. Germline trimming cut 0 bases from V and 8 bases from J; bases unmatched to any gene: 3. Filled out from reference TRBV19 and TRBJ1-4, the complete variable domain reads DGGITQSPKYLFRKEGQNVTLSCEQNLNHDAMYWYRQDPGQGLRLIYYSQIVNDFQKGDIAEGYSVSREKKESFPLTVTSAQKNPTAFYLCASSIDDREEKLFFGSGTQLSVL.

This clonotype has a single count. The gene calls are TRBV28 and TRBJ2-7; no clear D gene. V lost 6 bases to trimming and J lost 2 bases, with 8 bases between them. The CDR3 has 12 amino acids. CDR1 and CDR2 from the germline V gene are MDHEN and SYDVKM. In nucleotides, the CDR3 is TGTGCCAGCAGCCCCATCACCTACGAGCAGTACTTC. This gives the protein CASSPITYEQYF.

The chain is built from TRBV12-3 or TRBV12-4 and TRBJ1-2; 7 bases map to TRBD1. Trimming cost V 6 bases and J 5 bases; bases outside gene matches: 0. The CDR3 is 11 amino acids. CDR3 DNA sequence: TGTGCCAGCAGGACAGGGTATGGCTACACCTTC. The encoded protein is CASRTGYGYTF.

V gene TRBV20-1 combines with J gene TRBJ2-5, with D hard to call. The germline gives CDR1 DFQATT, CDR2 SNEGSKA (reference sequence). This CDR3 is 15 amino acids long. V was cut by 1 base and J by 5 bases, with 17 bases left in between. The CDR3: CSARVNPGRQETQYF. The CDR3 bases are TGCAGTGCTAGAGTCAACCCCGGTCGGCAGGAGACCCAGTACTTC.

V and J are TRBV27 and TRBJ2-5; perhaps TRBD2 as D (6 bases). In germline, CDR1 is MNHEY, CDR2 SMNVEV (reference sequence). V was clipped by 6 bases and J by 2 bases, with 10 bases between them. CDR3 length: 13 amino acids. CDR3 loop: CASSNGGQETQYF. CDR3 in DNA: TGTGCCAGCAGCAACGGGGGACAAGAGACCCAGTACTTC.